This TCR beta chain was recorded in a study of T cell repertoires in cytomegalovirus infection. General study results and limits: Cumulated frequencies of public TCR beta families served to identify carriers of CMV plus the relevant HLA.

In regard to this clonotype: Its specificity is unknown.

Germline V gene lookup returns CDR1 MGHRA and CDR2 YSYEKL. Trimming took 0 bases from V and 4 from J, leaving 15 bases between them. The CDR3 is 16 amino acids. TCRdb itself ran the reads through MiXCR, one entry per CDR3 protein. Of 300,000 to 400,000 distinct CDR3 sequences in the sample, 25% were seen once. This TCR was sampled from a human donor in good health (CMV status not recorded). Some clones in this sample may be carry-over from other donors' samples. The input for sequencing was cultured PBMCs, taken from culture after CMV antigen stimulation. This chain links TRBV4-1 with TRBJ1-2; no firm D call. The CDR3 loop is CASSQDSESSLYGYTF. The CDR3 nucleotides are TGCGCCAGCAGCCAAGATAGTGAGAGTTCCCTCTATGGCTACACCTTC.